Sequencing of this TCR beta chain was carried out in a study of cytomegalovirus exposure and HLA in healthy donors. As for the study in general: Among the approximately 370 donors who were genotyped, roughly 85% fell in the genetic ancestry cluster that is associated with self-reported Caucasian donors.

This CDR3 spans 17 amino acids. Germline lookup yields CDR1 SGHRS and CDR2 YFSETQ. V was clipped by 4 bases and J by 6 bases, with 26 bases between them. Findings and caveats of the study: In an earlier analysis, most TCR beta V segments were productive about 87% or about 30% of the time. Most of the CMV-associated TCR beta chains (in a later analysis) appeared to be HLA-restricted. In a later analysis, across HLA loci, associated TCR counts were highest for DRB1, lowest for HLA-C.

The PCR was carried out with 60 Vbeta primers and 13 Jbeta primers. Profiled with immunoSEQ multiplex PCR; TCRdb holds only in-frame clones, not every one. The sample lists around 190,000 clones, about 80% occurring once. Comments on this clone: Its antigen is unknown.

The source material was PBMCs. The chain links TRBV5-1 to TRBJ2-7, with D tentatively TRBD2 (6 bases). The receptor was isolated from a woman aged 40 to 55 in good health and CMV-seronegative. In DNA, the CDR3 is TGCGCCAGCAGCCCCCGGGCGAGCGGTCCCAAGGGAGGCGAGCAGTACTTC. This codes for CASSPRASGPKGGEQYF.